This T cell receptor (beta chain) was documented in a study of T cells in women clearing cervical HPV infection. Study information: Case blood was drawn when the lesion was first found; control blood after infection became undetectable.

This CDR3 region has 15 residues. Germline V gives CDR1 SNHLY, CDR2 FYNNEI. Each participant carried one incident cervical HPV16 infection only. Worth noting for this clone: The sequenced fragment ends 3 residues before the CDR3 boundary, so the rest is inferred from the germline J gene.

Sequencing was performed with immunoSEQ multiplex PCR; in TCRdb, only in-frame clones are kept and a portion is missing. The sample has some 37,000 clones, and its top ten clones hold 1.7%. This TCR came from a woman between 18 and 69 years old with a cervical HPV16 infection that either progressed to CIN3+ or cleared (not recorded which). This chain uses TRBV2 with TRBJ2-3, with 8 nucleotides matching TRBD1. The material sequenced was blood buffy coat. CDR3 loop: CASSGDRPSNQPQYF. The sequenced part of the CDR3 DNA is TGTGCCAGCAGTGGGGACAGGCCTAGCAATCAGCCG. Together with reference TRBV2 and TRBJ2-3, the CDR3 gives the full variable domain: EPEVTQTPSHQVTQMGQEVILRCVPISNHLYFYWYRQILGQKVEFLVSFYNNEISEKSEIFDDQFSVERPDGSNFTLKIRSTKLEDSAMYFCASSGDRPSNQPQYFGPGTRLTVL.